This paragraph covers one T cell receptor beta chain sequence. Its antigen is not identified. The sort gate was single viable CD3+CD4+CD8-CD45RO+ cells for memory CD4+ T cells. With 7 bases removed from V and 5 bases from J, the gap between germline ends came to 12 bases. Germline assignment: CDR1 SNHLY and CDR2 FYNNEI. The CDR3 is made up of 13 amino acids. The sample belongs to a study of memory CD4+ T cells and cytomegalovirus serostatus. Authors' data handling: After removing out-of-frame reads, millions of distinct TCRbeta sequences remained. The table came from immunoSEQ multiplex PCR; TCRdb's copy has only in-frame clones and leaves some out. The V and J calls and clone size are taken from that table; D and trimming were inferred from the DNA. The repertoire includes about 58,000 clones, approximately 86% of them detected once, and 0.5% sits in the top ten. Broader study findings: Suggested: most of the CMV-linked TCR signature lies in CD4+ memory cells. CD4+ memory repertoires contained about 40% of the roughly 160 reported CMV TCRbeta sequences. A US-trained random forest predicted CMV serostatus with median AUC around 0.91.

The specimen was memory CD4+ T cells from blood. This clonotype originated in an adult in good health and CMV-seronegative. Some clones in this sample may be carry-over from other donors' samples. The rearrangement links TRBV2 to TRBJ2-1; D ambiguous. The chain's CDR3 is CASTMGSNNEQFF. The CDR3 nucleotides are TGTGCCAGCACCATGGGATCTAACAATGAGCAGTTCTTC.